These 16 T cell receptor beta chains were sequenced from one sample in a study of T cell changes during pregnancy in multiple sclerosis (dated 2019 in TCRdb). The protocol used for the library was the immunoSEQ multiplex PCR assay. Not all clones reach the TCRdb copy of this immuneACCESS table, which keeps in-frame sequences only. Checked studies attribute under half of the gap to unresolved V genes and leave the rest unexplained. In this sample the table shows roughly 69,000 clones, just over 90% of which occur a single time. The ten most abundant clones make up more than 1.2% of the sample. Sequencing was performed on peripheral blood, taken after pregnancy. The receptors come from a female donor with multiple sclerosis, enrolled in a pregnancy study.

The chain uses TRBV10-2 and TRBJ2-1, with D unresolved. CDR3 length equals 13 residues. V gave up 2 bases and J gave up 3 bases, with 5 bases separating them. The V gene's germline CDR1 is WSHSY and CDR2 SAAADI. The CDR3 bases are TGCGCCAGCAGTGAGACCGGCTACAATGAGCAGTTCTTC. Amino acids: CASSETGYNEQFF.

V is TRBV5-1 and J is TRBJ2-5, with 11 bases fitting TRBD2. V gave up 3 bases and J gave up 2 bases; unmatched junction bases: 3. This CDR3 region has 15 residues. CDR1 is SGHRS and CDR2 is YFSETQ in the germline V gene. The CDR3 sequence is CASSSGTSGQETQYF. Written as DNA, the CDR3 is TGCGCCAGCAGCTCCGGGACTAGCGGTCAAGAGACCCAGTACTTC. Looking up the rest from reference TRBV5-1 and TRBJ2-5 gives the full variable domain: KAGVTQTPRYLIKTRGQQVTLSCSPISGHRSVSWYQQTPGQGLQFLFEYFSETQRNKGNFPGRFSGRQFSNSRSEMNVSTLELGDSALYLCASSSGTSGQETQYFGPGTRLLVL.

This chain uses TRBV25-1 with TRBJ2-7; D might be TRBD1 (5 bases). The CDR3 runs to 14 residues. CDR1 is MGHDK, CDR2 SYGVNS, per germline. Between the trimmed V and J ends, which lost 4 bases and 3 bases, there was a span of 13 bases. The CDR3 spells CASSGDSQGYEQYF. The CDR3 DNA is TGTGCCAGCAGTGGCGACAGCCAGGGCTACGAGCAGTACTTC.

The gene calls are TRBV5-1 and TRBJ2-3; 9 positions agree with TRBD2. Trimming took 2 bases from V and 4 from J; bases not matched to a gene: 11. The CDR3 is 17 amino acids. Germline CDR1 and CDR2: SGHRS and YFSETQ. This chain's CDR3 is CASSFVGRGRAADTQYF. The CDR3 DNA sequence: TGCGCCAGCAGCTTCGTGGGGCGCGGGAGGGCGGCAGATACGCAGTATTTT.

Here the CDR3 DNA reads TGTGCCACCACTCCGGGACTCGTCTCCTACGAGCAGTACTTC. It is translated as CATTPGLVSYEQYF. The chain joins TRBV15 to TRBJ2-7; tentatively, D is TRBD2 (6 bases). Germline V gene sequence: CDR1 LNHNV, CDR2 YYDKDF (reference sequence). The CDR3 loop spans 14 amino acids. V was shortened by 7 bases and J by 0 bases, with 13 bases between the two germline ends.

The chain uses TRBV28 and TRBJ2-2; 8 bases are a match to TRBD1. Trimming removed 10 bases from V and 0 bases from J; junction bases left unmatched: 10. Germline V lookup: CDR1 MDHEN, CDR2 SYDVKM. The CDR3 runs to 16 residues. The CDR3, as DNA: TGTGCCACTCAACAGGGGGATAGTCCGAACACCGGGGAGCTGTTTTTT. Encoded protein: CATQQGDSPNTGELFF. Based on the CDR3 plus reference TRBV28 and TRBJ2-2, the full variable domain is DVKVTQSSRYLVKRTGEKVFLECVQDMDHENMFWYRQDPGLGLRLIYFSYDVKMKEKGDIPEGYSVSREKKERFSLILESASTNQTSMYLCATQQGDSPNTGELFFGEGSRLTVL.

V gene TRBV19 combines with J gene TRBJ2-7; D is possibly TRBD2 (5 bases). V was trimmed by 0 bases and J by 7 bases, leaving 13 bases between them. This CDR3 is built from 14 residues. Germline loops: CDR1 LNHDA, CDR2 SQIVND (reference sequence). The CDR3 nucleotides are TGTGCCAGTAGTATAGACACGGAGGTACGAGAGCAGTACTTC. Its protein is CASSIDTEVREQYF.

This chain's CDR3 is CASSQGTEAFF. In DNA form, the CDR3 reads TGCGCCAGCAGCCAGGGCACTGAAGCTTTCTTT. This rearrangement joins TRBV5-1 to TRBJ1-1; TRBD1 might be the D (5 bases). The CDR3 runs 11 residues. The germline gives CDR1 SGHRS, CDR2 YFSETQ. V was shortened by 4 bases and J by 4 bases, with 5 bases between the two germline ends. The complete variable domain, with remaining parts taken from reference TRBV5-1 and TRBJ1-1, reads KAGVTQTPRYLIKTRGQQVTLSCSPISGHRSVSWYQQTPGQGLQFLFEYFSETQRNKGNFPGRFSGRQFSNSRSEMNVSTLELGDSALYLCASSQGTEAFFGQGTRLTVV.

V is TRBV6-1 and J is TRBJ1-2; D is possibly TRBD1 (5 bases). V lost 2 bases and J 0 bases, leaving 13 bases between the germline ends. CDR1 is MNHNS and CDR2 is SASEGT in the germline V gene. This CDR3 has 16 residues. CDR3 sequence (DNA): TGTGCCAGCAGTGAAAGGTGGGGCGAGGCTAACTATGGCTACACCTTC. Protein: CASSERWGEANYGYTF.

The J gene is TRBJ2-5, the V gene TRBV7-2; 7 bases align to TRBD2. The V gene end was trimmed by 2 bases and the J gene end by 2 bases; junction bases not matched to a gene: 8. CDR3 size: 16 residues. Germline loops: CDR1 SGHTA, CDR2 FQGNSA. This chain's CDR3 is CASSLSGGAGQETQYF. The CDR3 DNA sequence: TGTGCCAGCAGCTTATCCGGAGGAGCGGGACAAGAGACCCAGTACTTC.

V is TRBV2 and J is TRBJ1-1; D ambiguous. The CDR3 runs to 12 residues. V lost 5 bases and J 10 bases, leaving 14 bases between the germline ends. Germline CDR1 SNHLY, CDR2 FYNNEI. The DNA for the CDR3 is TGTGCCAGCAGTCCTACAGCGGCGACAGCTTTCTTT. This codes for CASSPTAATAFF.

The rearrangement uses TRBV7-2 and TRBJ2-1; 10 nucleotides match TRBD2. CDR3 size: 17 residues. J was trimmed by 6 bases and V by 1 base; bases with no gene match: 9. CDR1 and CDR2 from the germline V gene are SGHTA and FQGNSA. The chain's CDR3 is CASSLVGISGGINEQFF. The CDR3 nucleotides read TGTGCCAGCAGCTTAGTGGGTATTAGCGGGGGGATCAATGAGCAGTTCTTC. The full variable domain, its missing parts supplied by reference TRBV7-2 and TRBJ2-1, is GAGVSQSPSNKVTEKGKDVELRCDPISGHTALYWYRQSLGQGLEFLIYFQGNSAPDKSGLPSDRFSAERTGGSVSTLTIQRTQQEDSAVYLCASSLVGISGGINEQFFGPGTRLTVL.

The chain has TRBV5-5 and TRBJ2-1; 10 bases line up with TRBD1. The CDR3 runs to 14 residues. In germline, CDR1 is SGHKS, CDR2 YYEKEE (reference sequence). V lost 9 bases, J lost 9 bases, and 12 bases stayed unmatched. This CDR3 is CATTGGTGVGEQFF. The CDR3 nucleotides are TGTGCCACCACCGGGGGGACAGGGGTAGGTGAGCAGTTCTTC.

This rearrangement joins TRBV14 to TRBJ1-2, with TRBD1 identical over 10 bases. After removal of 1 base from V and 4 bases from J, the junction contained 0 bases not matched to a gene. CDR1 is SGHDN, CDR2 FVKESK, per germline. This CDR3 region has 14 residues. The CDR3, as DNA: TGTGCCAGCAGCCAAGGGGACAGGGGCTATGGCTACACCTTC. It translates to CASSQGDRGYGYTF.

This chain joins TRBV9 and TRBJ1-2, with TRBD1 matching 8 bases. Germline CDR1 SGDLS, CDR2 YYNGEE. The CDR3 has 14 amino acids. V lost 4 bases, J lost 7 bases, and 9 bases stayed unmatched. CDR3 in amino acids: CASSPLDRGSGYTF. In DNA, the CDR3 is TGTGCCAGCAGCCCACTAGACAGGGGAAGTGGCTACACCTTC.

This clone was found once. The chain joins TRBV19 to TRBJ2-2; 7 bases map to TRBD2. The CDR3 is 17 residues long. The junction had 9 bases not matched to a gene; V was cut back by 5 bases and J by 0 bases. Germline lookup yields CDR1 LNHDA and CDR2 SQIVND (reference sequence). This chain's CDR3 is CASSFAAGAANTGELFF. In nucleotides, the CDR3 is TGTGCCAGTAGTTTTGCGGCGGGAGCGGCGAACACCGGGGAGCTGTTTTTT.